This T cell receptor (beta chain) was sequenced during a study of control samples from healthy donors and cancer patients. Trimming shortened V by 7 bases and J by 1 base, and 12 bases separated the two germline ends. CDR1 and CDR2 (germline): MNHEY, SVGAGI. The CDR3 loop spans 14 amino acids. Using immunoSEQ multiplex PCR, the repertoire was profiled, and TCRdb retains in-frame clones only, with some absent. Found here are around 200,000 clones, 85% to 95% of them singletons; the top ten hold more than 1.1%. The V call is TRBV6-5, the J call TRBJ2-3; D gene unclear. The TCR sequence derives from a man aged 18 to 30 in good health. Sequenced: blood. This chain's CDR3 is CASTRVKGTDTQYF. The DNA for the CDR3 is TGTGCCAGCACCCGAGTGAAGGGCACAGATACGCAGTATTTT.